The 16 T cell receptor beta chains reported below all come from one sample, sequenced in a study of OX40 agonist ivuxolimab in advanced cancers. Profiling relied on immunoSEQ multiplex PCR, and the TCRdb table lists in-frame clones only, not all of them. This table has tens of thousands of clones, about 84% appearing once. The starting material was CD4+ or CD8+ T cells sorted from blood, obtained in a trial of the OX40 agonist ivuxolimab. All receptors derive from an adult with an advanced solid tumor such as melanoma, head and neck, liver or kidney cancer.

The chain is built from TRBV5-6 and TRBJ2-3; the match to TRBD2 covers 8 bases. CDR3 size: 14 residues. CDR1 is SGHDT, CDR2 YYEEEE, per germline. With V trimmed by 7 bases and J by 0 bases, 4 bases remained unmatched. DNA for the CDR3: TGTGCCAGCCGGGGGGGACTTAGCACAGATACGCAGTATTTT. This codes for CASRGGLSTDTQYF.

CDR3 in amino acids: CASSWTDRAGYTF. The CDR3 region has the DNA TGTGCCAGCAGCTGGACGGACAGGGCTGGCTACACCTTC. The chain combines TRBV5-6 with TRBJ1-2; TRBD1 aligns across 8 bases. J gave up 7 bases and V 3 bases, and 5 bases lay outside the gene matches. CDR1 is SGHDT, CDR2 YYEEEE, per germline. This CDR3 spans 13 amino acids.

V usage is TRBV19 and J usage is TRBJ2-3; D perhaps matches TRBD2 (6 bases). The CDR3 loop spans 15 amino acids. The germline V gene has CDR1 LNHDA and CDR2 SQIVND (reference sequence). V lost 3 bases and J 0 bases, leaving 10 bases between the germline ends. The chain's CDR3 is CASSMLAVSTDTQYF. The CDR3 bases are TGTGCCAGTAGTATGTTAGCGGTGAGCACAGATACGCAGTATTTT. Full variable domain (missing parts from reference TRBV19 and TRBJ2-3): DGGITQSPKYLFRKEGQNVTLSCEQNLNHDAMYWYRQDPGQGLRLIYYSQIVNDFQKGDIAEGYSVSREKKESFPLTVTSAQKNPTAFYLCASSMLAVSTDTQYFGPGTRLTVL.

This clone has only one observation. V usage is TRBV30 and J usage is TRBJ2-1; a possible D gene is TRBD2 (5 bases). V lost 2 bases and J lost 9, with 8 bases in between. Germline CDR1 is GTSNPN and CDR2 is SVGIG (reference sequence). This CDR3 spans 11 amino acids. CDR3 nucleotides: TGTGCCTGGAGTCCACGGGGTGAGCAGTTCTTC. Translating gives CAWSPRGEQFF.

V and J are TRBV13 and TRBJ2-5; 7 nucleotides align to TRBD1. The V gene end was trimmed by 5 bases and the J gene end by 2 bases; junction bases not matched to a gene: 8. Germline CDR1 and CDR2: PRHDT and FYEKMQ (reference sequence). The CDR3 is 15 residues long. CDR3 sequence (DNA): TGTGCCAGCAGCCCTACCGGGACAGCACAAGAGACCCAGTACTTC. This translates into CASSPTGTAQETQYF.

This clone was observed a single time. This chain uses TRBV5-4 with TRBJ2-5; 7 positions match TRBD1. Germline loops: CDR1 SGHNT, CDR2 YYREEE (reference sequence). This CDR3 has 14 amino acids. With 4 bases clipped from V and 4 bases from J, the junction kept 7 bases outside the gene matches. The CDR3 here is CASSRQGKGETQYF. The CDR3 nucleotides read TGTGCCAGCAGCCGACAGGGCAAAGGAGAGACCCAGTACTTC.

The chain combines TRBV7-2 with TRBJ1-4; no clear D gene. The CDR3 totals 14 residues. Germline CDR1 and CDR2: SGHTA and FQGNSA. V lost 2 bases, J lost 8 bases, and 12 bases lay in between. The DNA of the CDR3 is TGTGCCAGCAGCTTATCGGGGTCGGGCGAAAAACTGTTTTTT. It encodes CASSLSGSGEKLFF.

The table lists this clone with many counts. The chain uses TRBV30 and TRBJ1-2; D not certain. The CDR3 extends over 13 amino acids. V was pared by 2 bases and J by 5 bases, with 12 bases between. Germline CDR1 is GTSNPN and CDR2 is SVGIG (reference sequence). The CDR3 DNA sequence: TGTGCCTGGAGTATCACAGCTTGGTATGGCTACACCTTC. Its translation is CAWSITAWYGYTF.

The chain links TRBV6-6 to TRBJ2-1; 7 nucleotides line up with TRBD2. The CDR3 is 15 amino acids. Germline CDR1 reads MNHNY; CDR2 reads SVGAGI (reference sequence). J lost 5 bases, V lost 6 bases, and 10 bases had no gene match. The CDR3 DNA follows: TGTGCCAGCAGATTGCGTCGGGAGGCCCACAATGAGCAGTTCTTC. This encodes CASRLRREAHNEQFF.

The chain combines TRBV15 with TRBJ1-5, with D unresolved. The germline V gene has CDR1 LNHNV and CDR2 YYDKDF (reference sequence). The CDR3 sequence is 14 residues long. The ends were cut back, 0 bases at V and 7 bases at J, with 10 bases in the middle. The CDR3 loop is CATSRDRFGQPQHF. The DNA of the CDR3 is TGTGCCACCAGCAGAGATCGGTTCGGGCAGCCCCAGCATTTT.

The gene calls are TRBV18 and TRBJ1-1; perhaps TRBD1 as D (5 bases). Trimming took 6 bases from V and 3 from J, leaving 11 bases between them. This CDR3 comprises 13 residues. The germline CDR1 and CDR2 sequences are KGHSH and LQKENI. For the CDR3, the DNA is TGTGCCAGCTCCCGGGGGGAGGACACTGAAGCTTTCTTT. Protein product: CASSRGEDTEAFF.

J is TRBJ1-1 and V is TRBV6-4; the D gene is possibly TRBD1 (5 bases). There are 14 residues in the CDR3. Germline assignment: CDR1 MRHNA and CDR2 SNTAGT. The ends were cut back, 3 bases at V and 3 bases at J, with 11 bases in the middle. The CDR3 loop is CASSEKRGDTEAFF. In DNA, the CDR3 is TGTGCCAGCAGTGAAAAAAGGGGAGACACTGAAGCTTTCTTT.

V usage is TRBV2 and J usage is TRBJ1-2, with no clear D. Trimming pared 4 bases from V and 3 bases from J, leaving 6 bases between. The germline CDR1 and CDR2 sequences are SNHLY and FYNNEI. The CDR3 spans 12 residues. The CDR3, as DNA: TGTGCCAGCAGTGGAGAGTACTATGGCTACACCTTC. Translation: CASSGEYYGYTF. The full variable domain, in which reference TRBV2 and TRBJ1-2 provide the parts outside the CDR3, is EPEVTQTPSHQVTQMGQEVILRCVPISNHLYFYWYRQILGQKVEFLVSFYNNEISEKSEIFDDQFSVERPDGSNFTLKIRSTKLEDSAMYFCASSGEYYGYTFGSGTRLTVV.

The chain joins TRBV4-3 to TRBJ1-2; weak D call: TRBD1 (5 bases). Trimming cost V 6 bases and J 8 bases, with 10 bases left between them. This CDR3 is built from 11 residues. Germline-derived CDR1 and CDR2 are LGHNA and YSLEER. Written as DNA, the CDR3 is TGCGCCAGCAGTAGGGGTTTAGGCTACACCTTC. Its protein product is CASSRGLGYTF.

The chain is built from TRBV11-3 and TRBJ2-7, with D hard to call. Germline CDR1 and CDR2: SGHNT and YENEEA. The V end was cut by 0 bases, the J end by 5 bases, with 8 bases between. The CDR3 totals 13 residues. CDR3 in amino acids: CASSLEMGNEQYF. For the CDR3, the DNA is TGTGCCAGCAGCTTAGAAATGGGAAACGAGCAGTACTTC.

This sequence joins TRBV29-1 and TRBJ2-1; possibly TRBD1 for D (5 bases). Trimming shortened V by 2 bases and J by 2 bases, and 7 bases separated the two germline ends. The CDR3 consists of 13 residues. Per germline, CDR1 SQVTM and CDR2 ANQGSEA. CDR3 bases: TGCAGCGTTGAAAAGGGGACCTACAATGAGCAGTTCTTC. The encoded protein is CSVEKGTYNEQFF.